A selection of T cell receptor beta chains follows, all from one sample in a study of HIV-infected children after antiretroviral therapy interruption. TCRdb reanalysed the 3' RACE reads using MiXCR and keeps one entry per CDR3 protein. The repertoire has around 41,000 distinct CDR3 sequences, under 8% of them found once; the top ten carry more than 0.95%. Sample: CD45RA+ CD4+ T cells from PBMCs, pooled from several time points, taken from a donor given antiretroviral therapy, either interrupted or continuous. These receptors were collected from a pool of human donors with HIV. The CDR3 runs from the conserved cysteine through the conserved F or W. Fields, in order: CDR3 length, D gene, clone size, J gene, V gene, CDR3 DNA, CDR3 protein. The D gene is left open where the match is weak. Only part of the rows carry a size: once, few, many, or a class if the clone is expanded.

>14|TRBD2|few|TRBJ2-5|TRBV3-1
TGTGCCAGCAGCCACCGAGCGGGGGGAGAGACCCAGTACTTC
CASSHRAGGETQYF
>15|.|few|TRBJ1-1|TRBV7-2
TGTGCCAGCAGCTTAGCGGGCAGCGAAAACACTGAAGCTTTCTTT
CASSLAGSENTEAFF
>14|.|many|TRBJ2-7|TRBV5-1
TGCGCCAGCACAGGAGAGCACAGCTCCTACGAGCAGTACTTC
CASTGEHSSYEQYF
>13|.|many|TRBJ2-5|TRBV12-3/TRBV12-4
TGTGCCAGCAGTTTACGGGGCCAAGACACCCAGTACTTT
CASSLRGQDTQYF
>18|TRBD2|.|TRBJ2-3|TRBV7-8
TGTGCCAGCAGCTTAATCGCATTAGCGGGGGGTAGCACAGATACGCAGTATTTT
CASSLIALAGGSTDTQYF
>15|.|.|TRBJ2-1|TRBV5-8
TGTGCCAGCAGCTTGGGGGTGAGATCCGACAATGAGCAGTTCTTC
CASSLGVRSDNEQFF
>10|.|many|TRBJ1-6|TRBV14
TGTGCCAGCAGCCAACTTCTCCTCCACTTT
CASSQLLLHF
>15|.|.|TRBJ1-6|TRBV2
TGTGCCAGCAGTGGACCCGGGACCAATAATTCACCCCTCCACTTT
CASSGPGTNNSPLHF
>13|.|many|TRBJ2-3|TRBV7-6
TGTGCCAGCTTTCAACACCCCACAGATACGCAGTATTTT
CASFQHPTDTQYF
>13|.|many|TRBJ1-1|TRBV28
TGTGCCAGCAGTTTTATGAGGTACACTGAAGCTTTCTTT
CASSFMRYTEAFF
>12|.|many|TRBJ1-6|TRBV12-3/TRBV12-4
TGTGCCAGCAGTTTCGAAAATTCACCCCTCCACTTT
CASSFENSPLHF
>13|TRBD2|many|TRBJ2-7|TRBV18
TGTGCCAGCTCAACGACTAGCACCTACGAGCAGTACTTC
CASSTTSTYEQYF
>14|.|many|TRBJ2-7|TRBV6-5
TGTGCCAGCAGTTACTCCCCCGGGGGGCCCGAGCAGTACTTC
CASSYSPGGPEQYF
>18|TRBD1|few|TRBJ2-1|TRBV6-1
TGTGCCAGCAGTGAATTAATGGGACAGGGAGAATCCTACAATGAGCAGTTCTTC
CASSELMGQGESYNEQFF
>14|TRBD1|many|TRBJ2-5|TRBV2
TGTGCCAGCAGAGCCGGGACAGTTCTGGAGACCCAGTACTTC
CASRAGTVLETQYF
>12|TRBD1|many|TRBJ1-2|TRBV20-1
TGCAGTGCCACAGGGGGCGGCTCTGGCTACACCTTC
CSATGGGSGYTF
>13|.|many|TRBJ2-3|TRBV6-6
TGTGCCAGCAGGTCTTCCCCAGAGGGTACGCAGTATTTT
CASRSSPEGTQYF
>15|TRBD2|many|TRBJ2-7|TRBV7-2
TGTGCCAGCAGCCCACTAGCGGGAGACTCCTACGAGCAGTACTTC
CASSPLAGDSYEQYF
>14|TRBD2|many|TRBJ2-1|TRBV6-1
TGTGCCAGTGGAGAAGCGGGAGGGTTCCATGAGCAGTTCTTC
CASGEAGGFHEQFF
>14|.|few|TRBJ2-1|TRBV5-6
TGTGCCAGCAGCTTGGCATCCGGGACACATGAGCAGTTCTTC
CASSLASGTHEQFF
>14|TRBD1|many|TRBJ1-2|TRBV28
TGTGCCAGCAGTTCAGGGGGCGTCGGCTATGGCTACACCTTC
CASSSGGVGYGYTF
>15|TRBD2|many|TRBJ2-1|TRBV10-2
TGCGCCAGCAGTGATCGGCTAGCGGCCTACAATGAGCAGTTCTTC
CASSDRLAAYNEQFF
>15|.|few|TRBJ1-1|TRBV5-1
TGCGCCAGCAGCTTGACAGGACTCGTGAACACTGAAGCTTTCTTT
CASSLTGLVNTEAFF
>11|.|medium-sized|TRBJ2-5|TRBV20-1
TGCAGTGCTTTCAGGGCAGAGACCCAGTACTTC
CSAFRAETQYF
>13|.|.|TRBJ2-1|TRBV20-1
TGCAGTGCTATACTGGGAGCCTACAATGAGCAGTTCTTC
CSAILGAYNEQFF
>13|.|few|TRBJ1-5|TRBV4-1
TGCGCCAGCAGCCAAGGGGGAATTCAGCCCCAGCATTTT
CASSQGGIQPQHF
>16|TRBD2|few|TRBJ2-5|TRBV25-1
TGTGCCAGCAGTGGACCAACGACTAGCGGCCAAGAGACCCAGTACTTC
CASSGPTTSGQETQYF
>15|TRBD1|few|TRBJ1-2|TRBV6-6
TGTGCCAGCAGTTCGCCGGGACAGGGAGGCAATGGCTACACCTTC
CASSSPGQGGNGYTF
>16|TRBD1|many|TRBJ1-5|TRBV19
TGTGCCAGTAGTATCGGGACAGGGGTGGGCAATCAGCCCCAGCATTTT
CASSIGTGVGNQPQHF
>14|TRBD1|few|TRBJ1-5|TRBV6-2/TRBV6-3
TGTGCCAGTAGACTTACAGGGGGAAATCAGCCCCAGCATTTT
CASRLTGGNQPQHF
>14|TRBD1|many|TRBJ2-7|TRBV10-3
TGTGCCATCAGTCCGGGACAGGGGATCCACGAGCAGTACTTC
CAISPGQGIHEQYF
>17|TRBD1|.|TRBJ1-2|TRBV4-2
TGTGCCAGCAGCCTCGACAGGGCCATGTTTGGGGTTTATGGCTACACCTTC
CASSLDRAMFGVYGYTF
>14|.|many|TRBJ1-1|TRBV6-5
TGTGCCAGCAGTTACCGGGACCAAAACTATGAAGCTTTCTTT
CASSYRDQNYEAFF
>12|.|many|TRBJ2-7|TRBV28
TGTGCCAGCAGTGCAGCAGTCTACGAGCAGTACTTC
CASSAAVYEQYF
>11|.|many|TRBJ2-7|TRBV29-1
TGCAGCGTGACAGTTACCTACGAGCAGTACTTC
CSVTVTYEQYF
>14|.|many|TRBJ1-4|TRBV6-1
TGTGCCAGCAGCCGACAGTCGCCTAATGAAAAACTGTTTTTT
CASSRQSPNEKLFF
>16|.|many|TRBJ1-2|TRBV21-1
TGTGCCAGCAGCCCAAAGGGACAGGGGATTTACTATGGCTACACCTTC
CASSPKGQGIYYGYTF
>15|TRBD2|.|TRBJ2-7|TRBV6-2/TRBV6-3
TGTGCCAGCAGTCGGGCTAGCGGGAGGTTCGGCGAGCAGTACTTC
CASSRASGRFGEQYF
>15|.|many|TRBJ2-1|TRBV19
TGTGCCAGCAGTAAACTGGGGGGGCGCTATGCTGAGCAGTTCTTC
CASSKLGGRYAEQFF
>12|.|few|TRBJ2-7|TRBV10-3
TGTGCCACCGGTGACTTTCTCTACGAGCAGTACTTC
CATGDFLYEQYF
>13|.|.|TRBJ2-1|TRBV11-1
TGTGCCAGCAGCCCAGCGTTCATGGGTGAGCAGTTCTTC
CASSPAFMGEQFF